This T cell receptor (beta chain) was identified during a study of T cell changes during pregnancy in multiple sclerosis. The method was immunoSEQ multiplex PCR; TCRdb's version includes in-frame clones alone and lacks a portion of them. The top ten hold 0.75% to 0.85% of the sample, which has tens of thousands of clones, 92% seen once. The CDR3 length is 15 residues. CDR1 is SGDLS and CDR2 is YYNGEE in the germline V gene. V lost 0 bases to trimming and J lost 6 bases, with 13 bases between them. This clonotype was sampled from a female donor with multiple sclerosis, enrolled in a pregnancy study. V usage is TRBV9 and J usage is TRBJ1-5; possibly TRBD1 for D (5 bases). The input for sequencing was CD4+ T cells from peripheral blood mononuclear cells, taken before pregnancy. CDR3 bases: TGTGCCAGCAGCGTAGGGTCAGGGATGGCTCAGCCCCAGCATTTT. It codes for CASSVGSGMAQPQHF.